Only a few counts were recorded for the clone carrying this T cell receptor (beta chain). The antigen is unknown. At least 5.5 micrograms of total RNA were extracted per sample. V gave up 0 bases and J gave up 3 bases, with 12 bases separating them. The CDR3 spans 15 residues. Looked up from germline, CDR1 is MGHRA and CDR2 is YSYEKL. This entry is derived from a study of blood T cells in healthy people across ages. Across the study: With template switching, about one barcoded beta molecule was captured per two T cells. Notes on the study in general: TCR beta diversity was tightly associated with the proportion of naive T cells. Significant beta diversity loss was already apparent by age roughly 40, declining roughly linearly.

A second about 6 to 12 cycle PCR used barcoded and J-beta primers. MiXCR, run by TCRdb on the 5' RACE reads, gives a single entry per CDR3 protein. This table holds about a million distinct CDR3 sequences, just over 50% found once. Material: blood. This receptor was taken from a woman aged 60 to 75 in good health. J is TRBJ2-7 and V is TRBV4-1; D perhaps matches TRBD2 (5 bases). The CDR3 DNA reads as TGCGCCAGCAGCCAAGAGCTAGCAGACCTCTACGAGCAGTACTTC. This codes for CASSQELADLYEQYF.